This entry lists 10 T cell receptor beta chains sequenced from one sample in a study of T cell responses to AZD1222 COVID-19 vaccine. The method was immunoSEQ multiplex PCR; TCRdb's version includes in-frame clones alone and lacks a portion of them. The sample lists nearly 110,000 clones; more than 70% were seen once. Sequenced here: peripheral blood, sampled on day 0 of AZD1222 vaccination. All receptors come from an adult in good health.

V and J are TRBV11-2 and TRBJ2-1; 9 positions match TRBD2. The V gene's germline CDR1 is SGHAT and CDR2 FQNNGV. The J segment lost 10 bases and the V segment lost 10 bases, leaving 11 bases of the junction unmatched. The CDR3 runs 13 residues. CDR3 region: CANSLTAGGEQFF. The CDR3 DNA follows: TGTGCCAACAGTCTTACAGCGGGAGGCGAGCAGTTCTTC. The full variable domain, completed using reference TRBV11-2 and TRBJ2-1, is EAGVAQSPRYKIIEKRQSVAFWCNPISGHATLYWYQQILGQGPKLLIQFQNNGVVDDSQLPKDRFSAERLKGVDSTLKIQPAKLEDSAVYLCANSLTAGGEQFFGPGTRLTVL.

The gene calls are TRBV5-8 and TRBJ2-7, with TRBD1 matching 7 bases. Germline trimming cut 4 bases from V and 5 bases from J; bases unmatched to any gene: 15. The CDR3 is made up of 16 amino acids. Looked up from germline, CDR1 is SGHTS and CDR2 is YDEGEE. CDR3 amino acids: CASSPTSLQGVNEQYF. The CDR3 bases are TGTGCCAGCAGCCCCACCTCCTTGCAGGGGGTAAACGAGCAGTACTTC.

This clone was counted between two and nine times. This rearrangement joins TRBV19 to TRBJ2-1, with D tentatively TRBD2 (6 bases). The CDR3 totals 16 residues. CDR1 and CDR2 from the germline V gene are LNHDA and SQIVND (reference sequence). The germline V and J ends were trimmed by 5 bases and 1 base, with 15 bases remaining between them. CDR3: CASSLWGGASYNEQFF. The CDR3 nucleotides are TGTGCCAGTAGTCTCTGGGGCGGGGCATCCTACAATGAGCAGTTCTTC.

This chain joins TRBV14 and TRBJ2-7; D is ambiguous. The CDR3 totals 13 residues. V was clipped by 0 bases and J by 6 bases, with 9 bases between them. Looked up from germline, CDR1 is SGHDN and CDR2 is FVKESK. This CDR3 is CASSQEGWGEQYF. The CDR3 DNA follows: TGTGCCAGCAGCCAAGAGGGTTGGGGCGAGCAGTACTTC.

This rearrangement joins TRBV28 to TRBJ1-3; D not resolved. There are 16 residues in the CDR3. Between the trimmed V and J ends, which lost 1 base and 0 bases, there was a span of 10 bases. The germline CDR1 and CDR2 sequences are MDHEN and SYDVKM. CDR3: CASSLSYGSSGNTIYF. The CDR3 DNA is TGTGCCAGCAGTTTATCATACGGCAGCTCTGGAAACACCATATATTTT. Full variable domain (remainder filled in from reference TRBV28 and TRBJ1-3): DVKVTQSSRYLVKRTGEKVFLECVQDMDHENMFWYRQDPGLGLRLIYFSYDVKMKEKGDIPEGYSVSREKKERFSLILESASTNQTSMYLCASSLSYGSSGNTIYFGEGSWLTVV.

This clone came up once. Other nucleotide sequences from this sample produce the same CDR3. V gene TRBV7-9 combines with J gene TRBJ2-5; 8 bases align to TRBD1. The V segment lost 2 bases and the J segment 5 bases; nucleotides outside the gene matches: 1. CDR3 size: 13 residues. The germline V gene has CDR1 SEHNR and CDR2 FQNEAQ (reference sequence). CDR3 coding DNA: TGTGCCAGCAGCTTATCAGGGGGCGAGACCCAGTACTTC. It translates to CASSLSGGETQYF.

This clone came up once. The V gene is TRBV18, the J gene TRBJ1-1; possibly TRBD1 for D (6 bases). The CDR3 totals 17 residues. V shed 2 bases and J shed 3 bases, with 19 bases lying between them. Per the germline V gene, CDR1 is KGHSH and CDR2 is LQKENI. The CDR3 nucleotides are TGTGCCAGCTCACCAAAGTTTTCGGGCAGGGGTGACACTGAAGCTTTCTTT. Its protein product is CASSPKFSGRGDTEAFF.

The chain has TRBV15 and TRBJ2-2; TRBD2 matches 9 bases. CDR3 length: 15 residues. The germline gives CDR1 LNHNV, CDR2 YYDKDF (reference sequence). V was pared by 6 bases and J by 3 bases, with 5 bases of the junction left unmatched. As DNA, the CDR3 is TGTGCCACCAGTAGCGGGAGAAGGGACACCGGGGAGCTGTTTTTT. It specifies CATSSGRRDTGELFF.

The chain employs TRBV5-1 and TRBJ1-3; D call uncertain. V shed 5 bases and J shed 0 bases, with 12 bases lying between them. CDR3 length equals 15 residues. From germline, CDR1 is SGHRS and CDR2 YFSETQ. CDR3 nucleotides: TGCGCCAGCAGTACTTCATCCCTCTCTGGAAACACCATATATTTT. Protein: CASSTSSLSGNTIYF.

The V call is TRBV28, the J call TRBJ2-5; maybe TRBD2 (6 bases). Deletions cut 6 bases from V and 2 bases from J, with 19 bases between. Germline assignment: CDR1 MDHEN and CDR2 SYDVKM. The length of the CDR3 is 16 residues. CDR3 amino acids: CASRGGLFASQETQYF. The CDR3, as DNA: TGTGCCAGCAGGGGTGGACTATTTGCGTCTCAAGAGACCCAGTACTTC.